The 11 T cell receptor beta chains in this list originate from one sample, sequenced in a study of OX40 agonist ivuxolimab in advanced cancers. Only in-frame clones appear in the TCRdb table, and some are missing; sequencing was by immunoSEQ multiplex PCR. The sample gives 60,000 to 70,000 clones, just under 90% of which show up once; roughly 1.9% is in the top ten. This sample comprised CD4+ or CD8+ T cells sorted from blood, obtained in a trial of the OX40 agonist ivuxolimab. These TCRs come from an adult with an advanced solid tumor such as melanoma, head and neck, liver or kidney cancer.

CDR3 nucleotides: TGTGCCAGTAGTATGGCAGGGAGAGCTAATGAAAAACTGTTTTTT. This gives the protein CASSMAGRANEKLFF. The chain employs TRBV19 and TRBJ1-4, with D perhaps TRBD1 (5 bases). This CDR3 has 15 amino acids. V was shortened by 3 bases and J by 3 bases, with 11 bases between the two germline ends. Germline CDR1 LNHDA, CDR2 SQIVND (reference sequence).

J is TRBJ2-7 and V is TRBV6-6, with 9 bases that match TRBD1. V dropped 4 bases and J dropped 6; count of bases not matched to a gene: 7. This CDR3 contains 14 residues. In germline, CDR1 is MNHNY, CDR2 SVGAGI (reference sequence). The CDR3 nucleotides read TGTGCCAGCAGTTCGAGACAGGGGGATGGCGAGCAGTACTTC. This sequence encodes CASSSRQGDGEQYF.

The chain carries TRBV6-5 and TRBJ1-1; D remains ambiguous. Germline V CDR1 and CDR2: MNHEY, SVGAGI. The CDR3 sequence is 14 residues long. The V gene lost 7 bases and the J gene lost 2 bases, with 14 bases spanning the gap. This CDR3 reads CASIVSRSNTEAFF. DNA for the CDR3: TGTGCCAGCATCGTTTCCAGGTCAAACACTGAAGCTTTCTTT.

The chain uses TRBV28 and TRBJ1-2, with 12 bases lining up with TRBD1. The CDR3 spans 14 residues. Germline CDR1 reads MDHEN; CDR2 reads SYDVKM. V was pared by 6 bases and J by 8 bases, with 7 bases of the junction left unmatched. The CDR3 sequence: CASRGTGGAGGYTF. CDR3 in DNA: TGTGCCAGCAGAGGGACAGGGGGCGCGGGAGGCTACACCTTC.

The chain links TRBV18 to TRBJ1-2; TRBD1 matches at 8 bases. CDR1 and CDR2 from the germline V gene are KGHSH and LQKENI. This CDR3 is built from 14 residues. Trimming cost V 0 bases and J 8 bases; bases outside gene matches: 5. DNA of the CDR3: TGTGCCAGCTCACCACCCACAGGGGGAATGGGCTACACCTTC. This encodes CASSPPTGGMGYTF.

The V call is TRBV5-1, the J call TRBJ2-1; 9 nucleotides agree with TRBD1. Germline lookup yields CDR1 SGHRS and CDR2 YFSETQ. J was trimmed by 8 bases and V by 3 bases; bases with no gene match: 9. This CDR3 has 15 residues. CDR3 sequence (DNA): TGCGCCAGCAGCTATCCGGGACAGGGTGAGGATGAGCAGTTCTTC. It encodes CASSYPGQGEDEQFF.

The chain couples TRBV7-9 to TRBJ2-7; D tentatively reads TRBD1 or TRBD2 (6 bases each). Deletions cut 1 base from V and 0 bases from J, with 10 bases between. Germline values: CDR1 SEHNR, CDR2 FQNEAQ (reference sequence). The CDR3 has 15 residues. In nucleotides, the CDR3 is TGTGCCAGCAGCTTAGGGGGGGCTATCTCCTACGAGCAGTACTTC. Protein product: CASSLGGAISYEQYF.

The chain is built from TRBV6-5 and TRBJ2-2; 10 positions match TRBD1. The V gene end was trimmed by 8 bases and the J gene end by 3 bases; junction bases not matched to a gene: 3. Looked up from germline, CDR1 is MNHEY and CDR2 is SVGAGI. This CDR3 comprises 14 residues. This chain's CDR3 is CASGTGVYTGELFF. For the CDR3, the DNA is TGTGCCAGCGGGACAGGGGTATACACCGGGGAGCTGTTTTTT.

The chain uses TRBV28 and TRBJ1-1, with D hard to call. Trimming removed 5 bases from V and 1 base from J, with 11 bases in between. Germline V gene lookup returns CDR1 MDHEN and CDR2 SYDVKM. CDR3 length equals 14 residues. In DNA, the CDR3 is TGTGCCAGCAGTCTACGTAGACAGAACACTGAAGCTTTCTTT. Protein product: CASSLRRQNTEAFF.

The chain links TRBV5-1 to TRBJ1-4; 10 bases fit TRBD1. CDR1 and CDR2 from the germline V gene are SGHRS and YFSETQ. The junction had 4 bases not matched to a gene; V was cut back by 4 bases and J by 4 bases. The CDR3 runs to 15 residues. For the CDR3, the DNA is TGCGCCAGCAGCCCGGGACAGGGGTTTAATGAAAAACTGTTTTTT. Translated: CASSPGQGFNEKLFF.

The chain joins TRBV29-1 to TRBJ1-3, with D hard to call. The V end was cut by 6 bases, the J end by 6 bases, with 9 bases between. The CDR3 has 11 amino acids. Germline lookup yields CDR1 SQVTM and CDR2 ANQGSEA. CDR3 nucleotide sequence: TGCAGCGTCGAACGTGAAAACACCATATATTTT. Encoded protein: CSVERENTIYF. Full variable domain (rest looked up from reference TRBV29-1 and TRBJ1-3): SAVISQKPSRDICQRGTSLTIQCQVDSQVTMMFWYRQQPGQSLTLIATANQGSEATYESGFVIDKFPISRPNLTFSTLTVSNMSPEDSSIYLCSVERENTIYFGEGSWLTVV.